This TCR beta chain comes out of a study of HIV-infected children after antiretroviral therapy interruption. Looking at the study overall: Four children interrupted treatment; four stayed on continuous treatment. Interruption-arm samples span weeks 0, 12, interruption end (24 or 48), and about 3 years post-study. Interruption group median age about 9.5 years; continuous group about 8 years.

Treatment of the sample: PENTA 11 planned treatment interruption arm or continuous ART arm. This clonotype was seen ten or more times. The CDR3 totals 17 residues. Germline-derived CDR1 and CDR2 are MNHEY and SVGAGI. J gave up 2 bases and V 1 base, and 7 bases lay outside the gene matches. The TCR library was built from RNA with a 3' RACE protocol and unique molecular identifiers. TCRdb reanalysed the 3' RACE reads using MiXCR and keeps one entry per CDR3 protein. The table lists some 90,000 distinct CDR3 sequences, 6% to 8.5% of them singletons. The TCR comes from a pool of human donors with HIV. Sequenced material: CD45RA+ CD4+ T cells from PBMCs, pooled from several time points, taken from a donor given antiretroviral therapy, either interrupted or continuous. Subset reported: naive CD4+ CD45RA+ CD45RO- T cells. V and J are TRBV6-5 and TRBJ2-3; 9 bases match TRBD2. In DNA, the CDR3 is TGTGCCAGCAGTTACTGGGCTAGCGGGGCAAACACAGATACGCAGTATTTT. Amino acids: CASSYWASGANTDTQYF.